This T cell receptor gamma chain was profiled in a study of Vδ1+ human thymocytes. Study observations and caveats: In the thymus, TRG and TRD repertoires looked highly polyclonal with Gaussian CDR3 lengths.

In the case of this clone: As yet, its antigen is unknown. The same CDR3 also results from other DNA sequences found in this sample.

The V and J ends lost 3 bases and 0 bases, in that order; junction bases with no gene match: 2. CDR3 length: 13 amino acids. Germline V gene lookup returns CDR1 EGSTGY and CDR2 YDSYTSSV. Sequences come from RNA converted to cDNA by reverse transcription. Multiplex PCR used pooled V-gene forward primers and a constant-region reverse primer to amplify CDR3s. TCRdb re-processed the multiplex PCR reads via CATT. This sample has approximately 8,500 gamma-chain clones; less than 60% occur once, and the top ten carry approximately 1.5%. The TCR comes from a girl under three years old who had congenital heart surgery. The sample consisted of Vdelta1+ gamma-delta thymocytes from the thymus. Subset described: FACS-sorted CD3+ TCRalphabeta- TCRVdelta1+ TCRVdelta2- thymocytes. The chain is built from TRGV4 and TRGJ1 or TRGJ2. The J gene, left out of TCRdb, was set here by checking the DNA against germline. This CDR3 reads CATWDLNYYKKLF. As DNA, the CDR3 is TGTGCCACCTGGGATCTGAATTATTATAAGAAACTCTTT.